These T cell receptor beta chains were read from a single sample in a study of blood T cell repertoires in COVID-19. The assay was immunoSEQ multiplex PCR, and TCRdb's table has in-frame clones only and misses some. The table records just over 250,000 clones, around 87% of them present only once. Sequenced input: peripheral blood. The receptor set was obtained from a woman between 45 and 65 years old with acute or convalescent COVID-19. CDR3s include the opening cysteine and the closing phenylalanine or tryptophan. Each record gives: D gene, J gene, clone size, V gene, CDR3 protein, CDR3 DNA. The D gene is left open where the match is weak. Rows may omit the clone size; those that give it use once, few, many or a size class.

TRBD1 TRBJ1-2 NA TRBV7-2 CASSLGTGYGYTF TGTGCCAGCAGCTTAGGGACAGGCTATGGCTACACCTTC
TRBD1 TRBJ2-3 NA TRBV7-2 CASSDWTGGRTDTQYF TGTGCCAGCAGCGATTGGACAGGGGGGCGCACAGATACGCAGTATTTT
NA TRBJ1-3 NA TRBV9 CASSPQASGNTIYF TGTGCCAGCAGCCCGCAGGCCTCCGGAAACACCATATATTTT
TRBD1 TRBJ2-5 once TRBV19 CASSPAGGRETQYF TGTGCCAGTAGTCCAGCAGGGGGACGGGAGACCCAGTACTTC
TRBD2 TRBJ2-1 NA TRBV7-6 CASSETSGANSYNEQFF TGTGCCAGCAGCGAGACTAGCGGAGCTAATTCCTACAATGAGCAGTTCTTC
NA TRBJ2-4 NA TRBV21-1 CASSGTGTTEAKNIQYF TGTGCCAGCTCCGGGACAGGGACTACAGAAGCCAAAAACATTCAGTACTTC
TRBD1 TRBJ1-2 NA TRBV28 CASSFNPQGRYGYTF TGTGCCAGCAGTTTTAACCCACAGGGGCGCTATGGCTACACCTTC
TRBD1 TRBJ1-1 NA TRBV28 CASSFRDRVAEAFF TGTGCCAGCAGTTTCCGGGACAGGGTAGCTGAAGCTTTCTTT
TRBD2 TRBJ2-5 NA TRBV9 CASSVGLAGGRETQYF TGTGCCAGCAGCGTCGGACTAGCGGGAGGTCGGGAGACCCAGTACTTC
NA TRBJ1-1 once TRBV27 CASRAIGSEAFF TGTGCCAGCAGAGCGATAGGATCTGAAGCTTTCTTT
NA TRBJ1-5 NA TRBV28 CASLRLWDSGQHF TGTGCCAGCCTGAGGTTATGGGACTCCGGACAGCATTTT
TRBD1 TRBJ1-1 NA TRBV12-3/TRBV12-4 CASGRGVNTEAFF TGTGCCAGCGGCAGGGGGGTGAACACTGAAGCTTTCTTT
TRBD1 TRBJ1-1 once TRBV7-2 CASSRDRVEAFF TGTGCCAGCAGCAGGGACAGGGTAGAAGCTTTCTTT
NA TRBJ2-3 NA TRBV9 CASSVAGDPEDTQYF TGTGCCAGCAGCGTAGCGGGGGACCCCGAGGATACGCAGTATTTT
NA TRBJ2-1 once TRBV28 CASSLRDFRGHNEQFF TGTGCCAGCAGTTTGAGAGACTTCCGAGGCCACAATGAGCAGTTCTTC
TRBD1 TRBJ1-2 NA TRBV7-9 CASSANPGQGAAGGYTF TGTGCCAGCAGCGCTAACCCGGGACAGGGGGCGGCTGGTGGCTACACCTTC
TRBD1 TRBJ2-5 NA TRBV5-1 CASSVLQGSGETQYF TGCGCCAGCAGCGTCCTACAGGGGTCGGGAGAGACCCAGTACTTC
TRBD2 TRBJ2-2 NA TRBV7-2 CASSTRGGSLNTGELFF TGTGCCAGCAGCACCCGGGGGGGGTCTCTAAACACCGGGGAGCTGTTTTTT